The 12 T cell receptor beta chains listed next were all sequenced from one sample in a study of shared clonotypes between healthy human individuals. Naive CD8 cells lacked CD45RO, underwent positive selection for CCR7 and left out terminally differentiated effector memory CD45RA+ cells. The assay was immunoSEQ multiplex PCR, and TCRdb's table has in-frame clones only and misses some. The sample lists approximately 2,200,000 clones; about 92% were seen once. The material sequenced was naive CD8+ T cells from PBMCs. All receptors derive from a man between 18 and 29 years old in good health. Some clones in this sample may be carry-over from other donors' samples.

About this clone itself: Other DNA sequences in this specimen translate into the identical CDR3. CDR3 sequence reads: CAISEGAEQYF. The CDR3 region has the DNA TGTGCCATCAGTGAGGGTGCCGAGCAGTACTTC. V gene TRBV10-3 combines with J gene TRBJ2-7; D ambiguous. This CDR3 has 11 residues. Deletions cut 2 bases from V and 6 bases from J, with 5 bases between. Germline V lookup: CDR1 ENHRY, CDR2 SYGVKD.

V gene TRBV12-5 combines with J gene TRBJ2-7; TRBD1 aligns across 10 bases. V was pared by 1 base and J by 4 bases, with 7 bases of the junction left unmatched. Germline V gene lookup returns CDR1 LGHNT and CDR2 FRNRAP. This CDR3 is 16 amino acids long. CDR3 DNA: TGTGCTAGTGGTTTGGGAACCGGGACAGGGGCATACGAGCAGTACTTC. It translates to CASGLGTGTGAYEQYF.

This clone was counted a single time. The chain joins TRBV30 to TRBJ2-3, with D possibly matching TRBD1 (5 bases). The CDR3 runs 12 residues. V lost 5 bases and J lost 5, with 11 bases in between. The germline gives CDR1 GTSNPN, CDR2 SVGIG (reference sequence). CDR3 coding DNA: TGTGCCTGGGGACACGGTGTAGATACGCAGTATTTT. Translated: CAWGHGVDTQYF.

The gene calls are TRBV13 and TRBJ2-1, with D tentatively TRBD2 (6 bases). Germline CDR1 and CDR2: PRHDT and FYEKMQ (reference sequence). The CDR3 totals 16 residues. V was cut by 5 bases and J by 8 bases, with 22 bases left in between. The CDR3 DNA follows: TGTGCCAGCAGCCCGCCGCGCGGGGACGAAGAGGATGAGCAGTTCTTC. This translates into CASSPPRGDEEDEQFF.

The chain has TRBV27 and TRBJ2-5; 11 positions match TRBD2. V dropped 4 bases and J dropped 0; count of bases not matched to a gene: 1. Germline V gives CDR1 MNHEY, CDR2 SMNVEV (reference sequence). The CDR3 is 15 amino acids. The CDR3 region has the DNA TGTGCCAGCAGTTCTAGCGGGAGGAACCAAGAGACCCAGTACTTC. Encoded protein: CASSSSGRNQETQYF.

In regard to this clone: The same CDR3 arises from other DNA sequences in this sample as well. This sequence joins TRBV4-1 and TRBJ2-7; D gene ambiguous. Trimming cost V 1 base and J 0 bases, with 7 bases left between them. Germline loops: CDR1 MGHRA, CDR2 YSYEKL. CDR3 length equals 14 residues. The CDR3 DNA follows: TGCGCCAGCAGCCAAGTTGGGGTCTCCTACGAGCAGTACTTC. This gives the protein CASSQVGVSYEQYF.

The gene calls are TRBV7-3 and TRBJ2-1, with TRBD2 as a possible D gene (5 bases). This CDR3 comprises 13 residues. Germline CDR1 is SGHTA and CDR2 is FQGTGA. V lost 1 base and J lost 8, with 9 bases in between. The CDR3 loop is CASSLNAGHEQFF. The DNA of the CDR3 is TGTGCCAGCAGCTTAAATGCGGGCCATGAGCAGTTCTTC.

The J gene is TRBJ1-1, the V gene TRBV11-2; no firm D call. Germline lookup yields CDR1 SGHAT and CDR2 FQNNGV. The CDR3 sequence is 13 residues long. V was shortened by 5 bases and J by 5 bases, with 12 bases between the two germline ends. The CDR3 sequence is CASSPREMTEAFF. The CDR3 nucleotides read TGTGCCAGCAGCCCTCGAGAGATGACTGAAGCTTTCTTT.

The chain has TRBV6-5 and TRBJ2-1; TRBD2 agrees at 9 bases. Looked up from germline, CDR1 is MNHEY and CDR2 is SVGAGI. After removal of 5 bases from V and 5 bases from J, the junction contained 4 bases not matched to a gene. CDR3 length equals 14 residues. The CDR3 region is CASSQTSGHNEQFF. CDR3 coding DNA: TGTGCCAGCAGTCAGACTAGCGGCCACAATGAGCAGTTCTTC.

The chain joins TRBV6-5 to TRBJ1-1; a weak D match, TRBD1 (5 bases). Germline V lookup: CDR1 MNHEY, CDR2 SVGAGI. V was cut by 8 bases and J by 3 bases, with 13 bases left in between. The CDR3 consists of 13 residues. The CDR3 nucleotides read TGTGCCAGCTCAACAGGAGGGGACACTGAAGCTTTCTTT. This sequence encodes CASSTGGDTEAFF.

This clone was counted only a few times. The genes are TRBV28 and TRBJ1-5; tentative D call: TRBD1 (5 bases). The CDR3 is 14 amino acids. Between the trimmed V and J ends, which lost 10 bases and 0 bases, there was a span of 13 bases. Looked up from germline, CDR1 is MDHEN and CDR2 is SYDVKM. This chain's CDR3 is CATDDSNSNQPQHF. In DNA, the CDR3 is TGTGCCACCGACGACAGCAATAGCAATCAGCCCCAGCATTTT.

The chain combines TRBV28 with TRBJ1-1; D ambiguous. Per the germline V gene, CDR1 is MDHEN and CDR2 is SYDVKM. This CDR3 is built from 14 residues. Between the trimmed V and J ends, which lost 6 bases and 0 bases, there was a span of 11 bases. The CDR3 nucleotides read TGTGCCAGCAGCCCAGACATGGTGAACACTGAAGCTTTCTTT. It specifies CASSPDMVNTEAFF.